This TCR beta chain came from a study of blood T cell repertoires in COVID-19. For the study at large: From T cells, B-cell-depleted T cells, or PBMCs came the material, which was cDNA or gDNA.

Original processing methods: Reference gene primer amplification gave nucleated cell count estimates. The method was immunoSEQ multiplex PCR; TCRdb's version includes in-frame clones alone and lacks a portion of them. The V and J calls and clone size come from that table; D and trimming were worked out from the DNA. The sample carries about 290,000 clones, approximately 86% recorded once. The length of the CDR3 is 16 residues. The germline CDR1 and CDR2 sequences are SEHNR and FQNEAQ (reference sequence). V was clipped by 3 bases and J by 2 bases; unmatched bases: 7. The V and J genes are TRBV7-9 and TRBJ2-1; 7 bases agree with TRBD1. The TCR was taken from a woman aged 45-60 years with active or convalescent COVID-19. Sequenced input: peripheral blood. The CDR3 coding sequence is TGTGCCAGCAGCTTGGGGACAGCCGTTACCTACAATGAGCAGTTCTTC. Protein: CASSLGTAVTYNEQFF.